One and the same sample provided the 21 T cell receptor beta chains below, sequenced in a study of Ad26.COV2.S vaccination and SARS-CoV-2 variants. Treatment given: around 19 received Ad26.COV2.S at low or high dose, single or two shots; 5 received placebo; per-sample allocation not given. Repertoires come from day 63 after the first vaccine or placebo injection. TCRdb's table, derived via immunoSEQ multiplex PCR, lists solely in-frame clones and lacks some. The table includes 380,000 or so clones, about 86% detected once. The input for sequencing was peripheral blood, taken in a trial of Ad26.COV2.S vaccine versus placebo. Source of these receptors: a person between 18 and 65 years old who received the Ad26.COV2.S COVID-19 vaccine or a placebo.

The CDR3 region has the DNA TGTGCCAGCAGCTTAGGACAGGGGGAAAAAACTGAAGCTTTCTTT. Its protein is CASSLGQGEKTEAFF. This chain links TRBV7-9 with TRBJ1-1; TRBD1 aligns across 9 bases. The CDR3 loop spans 15 amino acids. Germline CDR1 and CDR2: SEHNR and FQNEAQ (reference sequence). V shed 1 base, J shed 5 bases, and the junction held 5 bases outside the gene matches. The whole variable domain, filled in from reference TRBV7-9 and TRBJ1-1, reads DTGVSQNPRHKITKRGQNVTFRCDPISEHNRLYWYRQTLGQGPEFLTYFQNEAQLEKSRLLSDRFSAERPKGSFSTLEIQRTEQGDSAMYLCASSLGQGEKTEAFFGQGTRLTVV.

This chain's CDR3 is CASSPGTGGGHEVTYEQYF. The CDR3 region has the DNA TGTGCCAGCTCACCAGGGACAGGGGGCGGGCACGAAGTTACCTACGAGCAGTACTTC. This chain joins TRBV18 and TRBJ2-7; 12 nucleotides match TRBD1. CDR3 length equals 19 residues. Germline V lookup: CDR1 KGHSH, CDR2 LQKENI. V shed 2 bases, J shed 2 bases, and the junction held 13 bases outside the gene matches.

Only one count was recorded for this clone. The V and J genes are TRBV11-2 and TRBJ1-1; D remains unclear. Looked up from germline, CDR1 is SGHAT and CDR2 is FQNNGV. The CDR3 has 17 residues. Trimming shortened V by 5 bases and J by 3 bases, and 22 bases separated the two germline ends. The CDR3 DNA is TGTGCCAGCAGCCTTAGACCAAGACCCGGACGTGACACTGAAGCTTTCTTT. Translation gives CASSLRPRPGRDTEAFF. The complete variable domain, with remaining parts taken from reference TRBV11-2 and TRBJ1-1, reads EAGVAQSPRYKIIEKRQSVAFWCNPISGHATLYWYQQILGQGPKLLIQFQNNGVVDDSQLPKDRFSAERLKGVDSTLKIQPAKLEDSAVYLCASSLRPRPGRDTEAFFGQGTRLTVV.

The CDR3 protein is CASSLGSSGSPSLEQYF. DNA of the CDR3: TGTGCCAGCAGCTTGGGTTCTAGCGGGAGCCCCTCCCTCGAGCAGTACTTC. The chain employs TRBV5-4 and TRBJ2-7, with 10 positions matching TRBD2. This CDR3 comprises 17 residues. V was pared by 0 bases and J by 6 bases, with 12 bases of the junction left unmatched. Germline lookup yields CDR1 SGHNT and CDR2 YYREEE (reference sequence).

The CDR3 sequence: CASSSLWLEANTGELFF. For the CDR3, the DNA is TGTGCCAGCAGCTCCCTTTGGCTAGAGGCGAACACCGGGGAGCTGTTTTTT. The chain links TRBV7-2 to TRBJ2-2; D remains ambiguous. This CDR3 region has 17 residues. In germline, CDR1 is SGHTA, CDR2 FQGNSA. The germline V and J ends were trimmed by 4 bases and 0 bases, with 15 bases remaining between them. Full variable domain (outside the CDR3, taken from reference TRBV7-2 and TRBJ2-2): GAGVSQSPSNKVTEKGKDVELRCDPISGHTALYWYRQSLGQGLEFLIYFQGNSAPDKSGLPSDRFSAERTGGSVSTLTIQRTQQEDSAVYLCASSSLWLEANTGELFFGEGSRLTVL.

The rearrangement uses TRBV5-6 and TRBJ2-7; D uncertain. The germline V gene has CDR1 SGHDT and CDR2 YYEEEE. The CDR3 totals 12 residues. Trimming cost V 3 bases and J 2 bases, with 6 bases left between them. CDR3 bases: TGTGCCAGCAGCTCAAGGACCTACGAGCAGTACTTC. Protein: CASSSRTYEQYF.

The gene calls are TRBV28 and TRBJ2-7, with a possible D match to TRBD1 (6 bases). The CDR3 is 13 residues long. Trimming shortened V by 8 bases and J by 3 bases, and 14 bases separated the two germline ends. Germline-derived CDR1 and CDR2 are MDHEN and SYDVKM. The CDR3 protein is CASVRGQHYEQYF. CDR3 sequence (DNA): TGTGCCAGCGTTCGCGGACAGCACTACGAGCAGTACTTC.

This chain joins TRBV19 and TRBJ1-1; D not resolved. Germline loops: CDR1 LNHDA, CDR2 SQIVND (reference sequence). The CDR3 is 13 amino acids. Trimming left V 3 bases short and J 1 base short, with 6 bases between. Written as DNA, the CDR3 is TGTGCCAGTAGTATTTCCCAGAACACTGAAGCTTTCTTT. Protein sequence: CASSISQNTEAFF.

The chain uses TRBV27 and TRBJ2-7; D is ambiguous. The CDR3 has 17 amino acids. Trimming took 6 bases from V and 0 from J, leaving 21 bases between them. The germline V gene encodes CDR1 MNHEY and CDR2 SMNVEV (reference sequence). CDR3 sequence: CASSPPGGRASSYEQYF. CDR3 nucleotide sequence: TGTGCCAGCAGCCCCCCCGGTGGGCGCGCCAGCTCCTACGAGCAGTACTTC.

This clone was recorded once. V is TRBV13 and J is TRBJ2-7; D might be TRBD2 (6 bases). Trimming shortened V by 4 bases and J by 6 bases, and 16 bases separated the two germline ends. Germline V gene lookup returns CDR1 PRHDT and CDR2 FYEKMQ (reference sequence). This CDR3 is built from 14 residues. This CDR3 is CASSSHEGGPEQYF. The CDR3 DNA is TGTGCCAGCAGCTCCCATGAGGGAGGTCCCGAGCAGTACTTC.

This chain connects TRBV5-1 to TRBJ2-7, with 8 bases matching TRBD1. The J segment lost 1 base and the V segment lost 10 bases, leaving 10 bases of the junction unmatched. Germline CDR1 is SGHRS and CDR2 is YFSETQ. The CDR3 contains 14 residues. The CDR3 DNA reads TGCGCCCCCATGGGACAGGAAACATCCTACGAGCAGTACTTC. It encodes CAPMGQETSYEQYF.

This chain connects TRBV7-9 to TRBJ2-7, with TRBD1 identical over 10 bases. The CDR3 runs 14 residues. With V trimmed by 5 bases and J by 6 bases, 7 bases remained unmatched. Germline assignment: CDR1 SEHNR and CDR2 FQNEAQ (reference sequence). This CDR3 reads CASSPPGQGSEQYF. CDR3 bases: TGTGCCAGCAGCCCACCGGGACAGGGGAGCGAGCAGTACTTC.

The V gene is TRBV18, the J gene TRBJ2-7, with D unresolved. V was trimmed by 2 bases and J by 0 bases, leaving 8 bases between them. Germline loops: CDR1 KGHSH, CDR2 LQKENI. The CDR3 totals 14 residues. The CDR3 loop is CASSPKSGSYEQYF. CDR3 coding DNA: TGTGCCAGCTCACCAAAGTCAGGCTCCTACGAGCAGTACTTC.

V usage is TRBV27 and J usage is TRBJ2-1, with D hard to call. V gave up 0 bases and J gave up 4 bases, with 10 bases separating them. The CDR3 has 15 residues. CDR1 is MNHEY, CDR2 SMNVEV, per germline (reference sequence). CDR3 coding DNA: TGTGCCAGCAGTTTATCTCCTTGGGGATACAATGAGCAGTTCTTC. This codes for CASSLSPWGYNEQFF.

This chain uses TRBV6-5 with TRBJ2-5, with TRBD2 identical over 14 bases. After removal of 2 bases from V and 5 bases from J, the junction contained 4 bases not matched to a gene. The CDR3 totals 16 residues. Looked up from germline, CDR1 is MNHEY and CDR2 is SVGAGI. In DNA form, the CDR3 reads TGTGCCAGCAGTTACCCGACTAGCGGGGGGGCGGAGACCCAGTACTTC. Its protein product is CASSYPTSGGAETQYF.

V gene TRBV28 combines with J gene TRBJ2-7; a possible D gene is TRBD2 (5 bases). The CDR3 length is 11 residues. V was trimmed by 10 bases and J by 6 bases, leaving 13 bases between them. The germline V gene has CDR1 MDHEN and CDR2 SYDVKM. The CDR3 protein is CATSTPVEQYF. The CDR3 nucleotides read TGTGCCACTAGCACCCCAGTCGAGCAGTACTTC.

The V gene is TRBV7-9, the J gene TRBJ2-1; D could derive from TRBD1 or TRBD2 (6 bases each). With 3 bases removed from V and 5 bases from J, the gap between germline ends came to 11 bases. This CDR3 has 14 amino acids. From germline, CDR1 is SEHNR and CDR2 FQNEAQ (reference sequence). The CDR3 protein is CASSLWGADNEQFF. The CDR3 nucleotides read TGTGCCAGCAGCTTGTGGGGGGCGGACAATGAGCAGTTCTTC. Looking up the rest from reference TRBV7-9 and TRBJ2-1 gives the full variable domain: DTGVSQNPRHKITKRGQNVTFRCDPISEHNRLYWYRQTLGQGPEFLTYFQNEAQLEKSRLLSDRFSAERPKGSFSTLEIQRTEQGDSAMYLCASSLWGADNEQFFGPGTRLTVL.

The gene calls are TRBV19 and TRBJ1-5, with 10 bases fitting TRBD1. Trimming cost V 4 bases and J 0 bases; bases outside gene matches: 3. Germline values: CDR1 LNHDA, CDR2 SQIVND (reference sequence). This CDR3 is built from 16 residues. Written as DNA, the CDR3 is TGTGCCAGTAGTACGACAGGGGGCCATAGCAATCAGCCCCAGCATTTT. Protein: CASSTTGGHSNQPQHF.

The chain employs TRBV28 and TRBJ1-6; TRBD1 agrees at 9 bases. This CDR3 is 16 amino acids long. J was trimmed by 9 bases and V by 3 bases; bases with no gene match: 9. Germline V gene sequence: CDR1 MDHEN, CDR2 SYDVKM. The CDR3 is CASSLRPGQGGSPLHF. In DNA form, the CDR3 reads TGTGCCAGCAGTTTGCGGCCGGGACAGGGCGGTTCACCCCTCCACTTT.

The chain joins TRBV3-1 (or the pseudogene TRBV3-2) to TRBJ1-4; TRBD1 matches 8 bases. This CDR3 comprises 16 residues. Germline values: CDR1 LGHDT, CDR2 YNNKEL (reference sequence). J gave up 8 bases and V 4 bases, and 12 bases lay outside the gene matches. CDR3 protein: CASSPIADRVPEKLFF. The CDR3 DNA sequence: TGTGCCAGCAGCCCCATCGCGGACAGGGTACCGGAAAAACTGTTTTTT.

The chain joins TRBV30 to TRBJ2-4; 8 positions match TRBD2. V lost 2 bases, J lost 5 bases, and 2 bases stayed unmatched. Germline CDR1 is GTSNPN and CDR2 is SVGIG (reference sequence). The CDR3 extends over 13 amino acids. Here the CDR3 DNA reads TGTGCCTGGAGTCGGGGGGGTGAAAACATTCAGTACTTC. Translated: CAWSRGGENIQYF. The full variable domain, completed using reference TRBV30 and TRBJ2-4, is SQTIHQWPATLVQPVGSPLSLECTVEGTSNPNLYWYRQAAGRGLQLLFYSVGIGQISSEVPQNLSASRPQDRQFILSSKKLLLSDSGFYLCAWSRGGENIQYFGAGTRLSVL.